This TCR beta chain emerged from a study of OX40 agonist ivuxolimab in advanced cancers. From germline, CDR1 is SGHAT and CDR2 FQNNGV. The CDR3 runs 14 residues. Deletions cut 0 bases from V and 6 bases from J, with 9 bases between. The method was immunoSEQ multiplex PCR; TCRdb's version includes in-frame clones alone and lacks a portion of them. The sample lists approximately 75,000 clones, about 88% occurring once. This rearrangement joins TRBV11-2 to TRBJ1-5; the D gene is possibly TRBD1 (5 bases). The sequencing used CD4+ or CD8+ T cells sorted from blood, collected in a trial of the OX40 agonist ivuxolimab. The TCR originated in an adult with an advanced solid tumor such as melanoma, head and neck, liver or kidney cancer. In DNA form, the CDR3 reads TGTGCCAGCAGCTTAGATCAGGGCCCTCAGCCCCAGCATTTT. Residues: CASSLDQGPQPQHF. The full variable domain, rest sourced from reference TRBV11-2 and TRBJ1-5, is EAGVAQSPRYKIIEKRQSVAFWCNPISGHATLYWYQQILGQGPKLLIQFQNNGVVDDSQLPKDRFSAERLKGVDSTLKIQPAKLEDSAVYLCASSLDQGPQPQHFGDGTRLSIL.